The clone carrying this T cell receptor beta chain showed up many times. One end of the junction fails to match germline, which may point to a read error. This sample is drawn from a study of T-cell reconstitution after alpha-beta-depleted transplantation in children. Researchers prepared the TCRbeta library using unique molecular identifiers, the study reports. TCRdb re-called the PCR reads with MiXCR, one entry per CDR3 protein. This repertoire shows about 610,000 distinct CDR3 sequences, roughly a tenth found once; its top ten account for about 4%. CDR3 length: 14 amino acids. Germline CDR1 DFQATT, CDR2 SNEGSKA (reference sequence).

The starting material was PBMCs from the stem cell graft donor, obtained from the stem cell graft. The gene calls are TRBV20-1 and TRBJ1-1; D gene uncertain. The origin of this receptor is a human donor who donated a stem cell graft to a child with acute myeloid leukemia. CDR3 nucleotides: TGCAGTGCTGGAGAACAACGGTTGAACACTGAAGCTTTCTTT. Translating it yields CSAGEQRLNTEAFF.